This note documents a single T cell receptor (beta chain) sequence. Its binding antigen is unknown. Qualities for individual bases were not recorded, and no much larger clone is one base off. These data come from a study of blood T cell repertoires in COVID-19 (dated by TCRdb to the early 2020s). With respect to the entire study: The collaborator samples originated in the United States, Italy and Spain and spanned the acute and convalescent phases of COVID-19. A de-identified subject ID, COVID-19 status, age in years and sex were almost always included in the sample metadata. Subjects who had been exposed to COVID-19, were actively infected with it, or had recovered from it provided the deeply sampled blood TCRbeta repertoires that made up the dataset. The repertoires were made available in a free public database intended to serve as a resource for research on the immune response to SARS-CoV-2. Samples were obtained from the ongoing ImmuneRACE study (first 160 participants) and from 1,254 subjects provided by 6 global collaborators. The material from the prospective study consisted of cDNA or gDNA derived from T cells, B-cell-depleted T cells, or PBMCs. HLA class I and class II types, where available, came from metadata supplied by the sample provider rather than from assay-based typing.

Collaborating institutions collected whole blood in K2EDTA tubes following their own protocols. Collaborator samples were shipped for TCRbeta analysis as frozen whole blood, isolated PBMCs, or DNA extracted from either sample type. The germline V gene specifies ENHRY as CDR1 and SYGVKD as CDR2. V is reduced by 4 bases and J by 0 bases, leaving a spacing of 10 bases between them. The CDR3 starts with the cysteine, ends with the phenylalanine, and has 14 residues. The read is trimmed to its CDR3 DNA, 42 bases read in frame from base 1. The immunoSEQ Assay, a bias-controlled multiplex PCR, was used to amplify TCRbeta CDR3 regions from genomic DNA. On the authors' methods: Within the assay, amplification of reference gene primers was used to estimate how many nucleated cells each sample contained. Sequence reads were collapsed and filtered to measure the absolute abundance of every unique TCRbeta CDR3 rearrangement. For each sample, productive Simpson clonality was calculated as the square root of Simpson's diversity index across productive rearrangements. As stored in TCRdb, this immuneACCESS dataset retains in-frame rearrangements with V and J assigned. A fraction of the clones does not appear; measured against another copy, unresolved V genes explain less than half of the discrepancy, and the remainder lacks a known reason. V and J calls and clone size are given by that table; D and trimming were obtained from the DNA. This sample holds about 24,000 clones; around 90% were observed only once. The ten most abundant clones make up approximately 31% of the sample.

The full study reports these points: How much clinical and demographic metadata was included differed by source and by participant, and the metadata was provided uncurated.

Material: peripheral blood. This TCR derives from a woman between 65 and 79 years old with active COVID-19. The chain links TRBV10-3 with TRBJ2-7, with a tentative D gene TRBD2 over 5 matching bases. The bases are TGTGCCATCAGTGCGGGGATAAGCTCCTACGAGCAGTACTTC. This gives the protein CAISAGISSYEQYF.